These 30 T cell receptor beta chains were sequenced from one sample in a study of blood T cell dynamics during melanoma immunotherapy. Specified time point: week 3, after first cycle of checkpoint inhibitor. The protocol was immunoSEQ multiplex PCR, while the TCRdb copy is restricted to in-frame clones and leaves out a portion. The table lists around 12,000 clones, around 90% of them singletons. The sample here was effector memory CD8+ T cells from blood, taken from a patient treated with checkpoint blockade. These receptors were obtained from a human donor with melanoma.

The rearrangement joins TRBV7-9 to TRBJ1-1; possibly TRBD1 for D (5 bases). The ends were cut back, 5 bases at V and 1 base at J, with 17 bases in the middle. CDR1 and CDR2 (germline): SEHNR, FQNEAQ (reference sequence). CDR3 size: 16 residues. For the CDR3, the DNA is TGTGCCAGCAGCCCCCGGGACCCGGAACCGAACACTGAAGCTTTCTTT. This encodes CASSPRDPEPNTEAFF.

This rearrangement joins TRBV6-5 to TRBJ2-3; D may be TRBD1 (5 bases). The CDR3 contains 13 residues. Looked up from germline, CDR1 is MNHEY and CDR2 is SVGAGI. V lost 8 bases and J 4 bases, leaving 13 bases between the germline ends. The CDR3 spells CASRAGSADTQYF. CDR3 nucleotide sequence: TGTGCCAGCCGGGCAGGGTCGGCAGATACGCAGTATTTT.

This clone has a single count. The chain has TRBV29-1 and TRBJ1-2, with 8 bases fitting TRBD1. Germline CDR1 reads SQVTM; CDR2 reads ANQGSEA. Trimming at V came to 5 bases and at J to 6 bases, leaving 5 bases not matched to a gene. CDR3 size: 12 residues. CDR3 loop: CSVTDRGDGYTF. Written as DNA, the CDR3 is TGCAGCGTTACAGACAGGGGTGATGGCTACACCTTC.

The CDR3: CASSSVLMDRNIYEQYF. Written as DNA, the CDR3 is TGTGCCAGCAGTTCTGTTCTGATGGACAGGAATATCTACGAGCAGTACTTC. This chain connects TRBV27 to TRBJ2-7; 7 nucleotides agree with TRBD1. This CDR3 spans 17 amino acids. Germline CDR1 and CDR2: MNHEY and SMNVEV (reference sequence). With 4 bases clipped from V and 3 bases from J, the junction kept 15 bases outside the gene matches.

The rearrangement uses TRBV19 and TRBJ2-7; D is undetermined. Germline lookup yields CDR1 LNHDA and CDR2 SQIVND (reference sequence). This CDR3 spans 13 amino acids. Between the trimmed V and J ends, which lost 0 bases and 1 base, there was a span of 4 bases. Here the CDR3 reads CASSIDVSYEQYF. DNA for the CDR3: TGTGCCAGTAGTATAGACGTTTCCTACGAGCAGTACTTC.

This chain connects TRBV27 to TRBJ2-1; 7 bases map to TRBD1. Looked up from germline, CDR1 is MNHEY and CDR2 is SMNVEV (reference sequence). The CDR3 has 14 residues. The trim removed 6 bases at V and 3 bases at J, leaving 5 bases unmatched. The DNA for the CDR3 is TGTGCCAGCAGATGGACAGGAGACTACAATGAGCAGTTCTTC. Protein product: CASRWTGDYNEQFF.

This chain connects TRBV7-6 to TRBJ2-1, with a tentative D call TRBD2 (5 bases). CDR1 and CDR2 from the germline V gene are SGHVS and FNYEAQ. V was trimmed by 1 base and J by 4 bases, leaving 5 bases between them. The CDR3 has 13 amino acids. CDR3 DNA sequence: TGTGCCAGCAGCTTAGGGGAGTACAATGAGCAGTTCTTC. This encodes CASSLGEYNEQFF. The whole variable domain, remainder taken from reference TRBV7-6 and TRBJ2-1, is GAGVSQSPRYKVTKRGQDVALRCDPISGHVSLYWYRQALGQGPEFLTYFNYEAQQDKSGLPNDRFSAERPEGSISTLTIQRTEQRDSAMYRCASSLGEYNEQFFGPGTRLTVL.

The chain uses TRBV7-9 and TRBJ1-2, with 10 bases lining up with TRBD1. Losses at the gene ends were 3 bases for V and 1 base for J; bases not matched to a gene: 8. This CDR3 region has 17 residues. Germline assignment: CDR1 SEHNR and CDR2 FQNEAQ (reference sequence). For the CDR3, the DNA is TGTGCCAGCAGCTTGGCCGAGGACAGGGGGTTTAACTATGGCTACACCTTC. Its translation: CASSLAEDRGFNYGYTF.

The chain employs TRBV10-2 and TRBJ2-1, with D possibly matching TRBD2 (6 bases). Trimming took off 2 bases at V and 5 bases at J, with 25 bases between the two ends. Germline V lookup: CDR1 WSHSY, CDR2 SAAADI. The CDR3 contains 19 residues. The CDR3 loop is CASSEDGGLRDWKNNEQFF. The CDR3 DNA reads as TGCGCCAGCAGTGAGGATGGGGGTCTTCGGGACTGGAAAAACAATGAGCAGTTCTTC.

The chain uses TRBV28 and TRBJ2-5; no clear D gene. CDR1 MDHEN and CDR2 SYDVKM come from the germline V gene. The CDR3 runs to 12 residues. V was pared by 7 bases and J by 5 bases, with 11 bases between. The CDR3 DNA is TGTGCCAGCACTAAAGTAGGGGAGACCCAGTACTTC. This codes for CASTKVGETQYF.

This chain joins TRBV7-9 and TRBJ2-2; possibly TRBD2 for D (6 bases). The CDR3 runs to 14 residues. V lost 5 bases and J 6 bases, leaving 13 bases between the germline ends. Germline CDR1 is SEHNR and CDR2 is FQNEAQ (reference sequence). For the CDR3, the DNA is TGTGCCAGCAGCCCCGGGGGAACCGCCGGGGAGCTGTTTTTT. The encoded protein is CASSPGGTAGELFF.

V and J are TRBV4-3 and TRBJ1-5; no clear D. This CDR3 spans 15 amino acids. Germline lookup yields CDR1 LGHNA and CDR2 YSLEER. V was cut by 0 bases and J by 3 bases, with 9 bases left in between. The CDR3 is CASSQDRSLNQPQHF. The CDR3 DNA follows: TGCGCCAGCAGCCAAGATAGGAGCCTCAATCAGCCCCAGCATTTT.

The gene calls are TRBV9 and TRBJ1-5; weak D call: TRBD1 (6 bases). The germline CDR1 and CDR2 sequences are SGDLS and YYNGEE. This CDR3 region has 15 residues. V lost 3 bases, J lost 1 base, and 11 bases lay in between. For the CDR3, the DNA is TGTGCCAGCAGCGCGGAGGACAGCAGCAATCAGCCCCAGCATTTT. It codes for CASSAEDSSNQPQHF.

The J gene is TRBJ2-3, the V gene TRBV6-1; TRBD2 is a possible D gene (6 bases). The CDR3 has 15 amino acids. V lost 7 bases to trimming and J lost 2 bases, with 16 bases between them. Germline CDR1 and CDR2: MNHNS and SASEGT. Here the CDR3 reads CASNPASVITDTQYF. In nucleotides, the CDR3 is TGTGCCAGCAACCCGGCTAGCGTGATCACAGATACGCAGTATTTT.

The chain carries TRBV10-3 and TRBJ1-5, with D perhaps matching TRBD1 (5 bases). There are 14 residues in the CDR3. Germline-derived CDR1 and CDR2 are ENHRY and SYGVKD. The ends were cut back, 3 bases at V and 6 bases at J, with 12 bases in the middle. The CDR3 sequence is CAISDPGSGQPQHF. The CDR3 bases are TGTGCCATCAGTGACCCAGGGTCGGGTCAGCCCCAGCATTTT.

J is TRBJ2-7 and V is TRBV7-9, with D hard to call. V lost 6 bases and J lost 1, with 10 bases in between. The CDR3 length is 13 residues. CDR1 and CDR2 (germline): SEHNR, FQNEAQ (reference sequence). The DNA for the CDR3 is TGTGCCAGCAGGGGGTCAGAATCCTACGAGCAGTACTTC. This translates into CASRGSESYEQYF.

The V and J genes are TRBV10-3 and TRBJ2-7; 14 bases line up with TRBD2. Trimming removed 11 bases from V and 5 bases from J; junction bases left unmatched: 11. Germline V lookup: CDR1 ENHRY, CDR2 SYGVKD. This CDR3 contains 15 residues. The DNA of the CDR3 is TGTGCCGTCGCCGGGACTAGCGGGAGTGCGCACGAGCAGTACTTC. Its translation is CAVAGTSGSAHEQYF.

Remarks on this clone: Additional DNA sequences in this sample encode the identical CDR3. J is TRBJ1-1 and V is TRBV20-1, with unresolved D. The germline gives CDR1 DFQATT, CDR2 SNEGSKA (reference sequence). CDR3 length equals 10 residues. V was shortened by 6 bases and J by 7 bases, with 9 bases between the two germline ends. This CDR3 reads CSASGLEAFF. The CDR3 DNA reads as TGCAGTGCCAGTGGTCTTGAAGCTTTCTTT.

The CDR3: CASSPPTRDSAYEQYF. CDR3 bases: TGCGCCAGCAGCCCGCCGACCCGGGACAGCGCCTACGAGCAGTACTTC. The chain links TRBV5-1 to TRBJ2-7; 7 bases agree with TRBD1. V was clipped by 4 bases and J by 2 bases; unmatched bases: 12. The CDR3 is 16 amino acids. The germline CDR1 and CDR2 sequences are SGHRS and YFSETQ.

The sample holds a few counts of this clone. The chain carries TRBV4-1 and TRBJ1-1; D is unresolved. Germline CDR1 MGHRA, CDR2 YSYEKL. The CDR3 covers 13 residues. Trimming took 9 bases from V and 1 from J, leaving 12 bases between them. The chain's CDR3 is CASLGRTNTEAFF. The CDR3 DNA is TGCGCCAGTCTAGGCAGAACGAACACTGAAGCTTTCTTT.

The V call is TRBV7-9, the J call TRBJ2-2, with 7 positions matching TRBD2. J was trimmed by 2 bases and V by 5 bases; bases with no gene match: 17. This CDR3 has 19 amino acids. CDR1 is SEHNR and CDR2 is FQNEAQ in the germline V gene (reference sequence). This CDR3 reads CASSVPAAGTGINTGELFF. The CDR3 nucleotides are TGTGCCAGCAGCGTACCCGCAGCGGGGACCGGGATAAACACCGGGGAGCTGTTTTTT.

This rearrangement joins TRBV4-3 to TRBJ1-3; the D is unclear. Germline lookup yields CDR1 LGHNA and CDR2 YSLEER. This CDR3 comprises 15 residues. V was trimmed by 2 bases and J by 0 bases, leaving 8 bases between them. The CDR3 loop reads CASSQTEVSGNTIYF. Written as DNA, the CDR3 is TGCGCCAGCAGCCAAACTGAGGTCTCTGGAAACACCATATATTTT.

The chain recombines TRBV7-9 with TRBJ2-7; 13 positions match TRBD2. V was pared by 5 bases and J by 3 bases, with 4 bases of the junction left unmatched. The CDR3 has 15 residues. CDR1 and CDR2 (germline): SEHNR, FQNEAQ (reference sequence). The CDR3 loop reads CASSPGTSGIYEQYF. CDR3 DNA: TGTGCCAGCAGCCCAGGGACTAGCGGGATCTACGAGCAGTACTTC.

This clone was seen just once. The chain joins TRBV7-6 to TRBJ2-3, with 10 bases that match TRBD2. Trimming cost V 5 bases and J 3 bases; bases outside gene matches: 8. Looked up from germline, CDR1 is SGHVS and CDR2 is FNYEAQ. CDR3 length: 16 residues. The CDR3 region is CASSLVAGGSTDTQYF. The CDR3 nucleotides read TGTGCCAGCAGCCTCGTAGCGGGAGGATCGACAGATACGCAGTATTTT.

This rearrangement joins TRBV28 to TRBJ1-4, with D hard to call. Germline lookup yields CDR1 MDHEN and CDR2 SYDVKM. The V end was cut by 6 bases, the J end by 4 bases, with 12 bases between. CDR3 length: 14 residues. The CDR3 spells CASSRVRVNEKLFF. As DNA, the CDR3 is TGTGCCAGCAGCCGCGTAAGGGTTAATGAAAAACTGTTTTTT.

The chain combines TRBV29-1 with TRBJ2-6, with D unresolved. V was trimmed by 6 bases and J by 3 bases, leaving 9 bases between them. The CDR3 contains 13 residues. Germline-derived CDR1 and CDR2 are SQVTM and ANQGSEA. The chain's CDR3 is CSVWKVGANVLTF. CDR3 DNA sequence: TGCAGCGTATGGAAGGTTGGGGCCAACGTCCTGACTTTC.

The chain employs TRBV10-1 and TRBJ2-1, with TRBD2 matching over 7 bases. The CDR3 has 16 residues. Germline lookup yields CDR1 WNHNN and CDR2 SYGVQD (reference sequence). The junction had 15 bases not matched to a gene; V was cut back by 5 bases and J by 8 bases. The CDR3 coding sequence is TGCGCCAGCAGTAAAAAGCGGGAAGGCCTCATCGATGAGCAGTTCTTC. As protein: CASSKKREGLIDEQFF.

The chain carries TRBV27 and TRBJ2-3; the D is unclear. CDR1 MNHEY and CDR2 SMNVEV come from the germline V gene (reference sequence). The CDR3 contains 12 residues. The ends were cut back, 3 bases at V and 5 bases at J, with 6 bases in the middle. The CDR3 loop reads CASSFWGDTQYF. CDR3 in DNA: TGTGCCAGCAGTTTTTGGGGAGATACGCAGTATTTT.

This sequence joins TRBV10-3 and TRBJ1-2, with D possibly being TRBD1 (6 bases). CDR1 is ENHRY and CDR2 is SYGVKD in the germline V gene. Trimming removed 4 bases from V and 5 bases from J, with 23 bases in between. This CDR3 region has 17 residues. CDR3 amino acids: CAISGWSQGIVEYGYTF. In nucleotides, the CDR3 is TGTGCCATCAGTGGTTGGTCCCAGGGGATTGTCGAGTATGGCTACACCTTC.

This sequence joins TRBV28 and TRBJ2-7; D is possibly TRBD2 (5 bases). CDR3 size: 14 residues. Germline assignment: CDR1 MDHEN and CDR2 SYDVKM. The V gene lost 2 bases and the J gene lost 4 bases, with 12 bases spanning the gap. CDR3 DNA sequence: TGTGCCAGCAGTTTACGGGCCGGGAAGTACGAGCAGTACTTC. Its protein product is CASSLRAGKYEQYF.